This T cell receptor (beta chain) was recorded in a study of T cell responses to AZD1222 COVID-19 vaccine (dated by TCRdb to 2020 to 2023). For the wider study: A total of just over 230 trial participants underwent TCR sequencing, of whom some 200 had received two doses of AZD1222 and roughly 26 had received two doses of the MenACWY control vaccine. Enrollment into the trials was organized by age into subgroups of 18-55, 56-69 and 70-plus years, and those subgroups contained about 160, 30 and 59 TCR-sequenced participants, respectively. Summary of the overall study and its limitations: Because no day 14 peak-response samples were available, the repertoires could be characterized only after the peak T cell response. Conclusions about previously exposed vaccinees are limited because only five to seven AZD1222 recipients were SARS-CoV-2 seropositive at baseline. Most participants were white British and females outnumbered males, and the authors suggested that clonal diversity may have been underestimated. The vaccine-associated CD4 TCRs covered the entire spike protein, and the dominant responses fell in regions 160-218 and 743-854. Epitopes outside the regions mutated in the B.1.351 and B.1.1.7 variants were reportedly recognized by nearly half of the unique spike-specific TCRs. After two AZD1222 doses, both the breadth and the depth of spike-specific TCRs were significantly higher than at day 0 and than in MenACWY recipients. In the small 56-69-year group, the increase in depth fell short of significance, most likely because of low power.

Taken with the paper, the label for time point translates to: about 28 days (+/-7) after the second vaccine dose. Because spike-specific TCR depth and breadth did not differ between the two schedules, AZD1222 recipients who got a second dose at roughly 4 weeks were pooled with those who got a second dose at roughly 12 weeks. The vaccinee samples were drawn from two UK trials, COV001 and COV002, one of which was a single-blind randomized controlled phase 2/3 trial testing AZD1222 (ChAdOx1 nCoV-19) in healthy adults. Trial participant PBMC samples were collected at day 0 and day 28 after the second dose for TCRbeta chain sequencing. Looking up the germline V gene yields CDR1 LGHNA and CDR2 YNFKEQ. The CDR3 goes from the cysteine to the phenylalanine over 15 residues. The read is trimmed to its CDR3 DNA, 45 bases read in frame from base 1. Germline trimming: 1 base from V, 2 bases from J; junction bases outside gene matches: 2.

The CDR3 regions of human TCRbeta chains were subjected to immunosequencing. In the paper's pipeline: TCRs in the repertoires were compared against a reference library of SARS-CoV-2-specific TCRs that had been generated with the MIRA antigen-specificity platform. Breadth meant the fraction of unique TCRs that were SARS-CoV-2-associated, whereas depth meant the fraction of total T cells that were SARS-CoV-2-associated. Each spike-specific TCR was assigned to its reactive spike region and to a CD4 or CD8 class using the MIRA data. Log10-transformed breadth and depth values were compared by one-way ANOVA with Sidak's multiple comparisons tests. In TCRdb, the immuneACCESS table is reduced to in-frame sequences with V and J assigned. These tables do not hold every clone; where another copy was compared, an unresolved V gene accounts for under half, and the others remain unexplained. The V and J calls and clone size were taken over from that table, and D and trimming were inferred from the DNA. The sample table lists about 81,000 clones, around 93% of them with a count of one. Of the sample, 8% is held by the ten largest clones.

As regards this clone: This clone's antigen is unknown. No base quality information exists; no much larger clone differs at one position.

The sample here was peripheral blood, taken 28 days after the second AZD1222 dose. The chain is assembled from TRBV4-2 and TRBJ2-5, and 9 bases in between align with TRBD2. The clonotype originates from an adult who received the AZD1222 COVID-19 vaccine. The CDR3 is CASSQVAGGQETQYF. Read as DNA, the sequence is TGTGCCAGCAGCCAAGTTGCGGGGGGGCAAGAGACCCAGTACTTC.